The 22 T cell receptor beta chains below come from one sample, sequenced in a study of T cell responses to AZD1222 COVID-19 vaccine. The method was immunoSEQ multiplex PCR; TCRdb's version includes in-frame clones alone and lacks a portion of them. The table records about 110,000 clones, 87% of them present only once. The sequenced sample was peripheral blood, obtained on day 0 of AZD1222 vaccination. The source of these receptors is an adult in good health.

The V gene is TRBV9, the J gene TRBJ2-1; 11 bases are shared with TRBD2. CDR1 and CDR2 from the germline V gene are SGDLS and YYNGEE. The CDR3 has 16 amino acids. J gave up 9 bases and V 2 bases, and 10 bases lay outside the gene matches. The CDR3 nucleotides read TGTGCCAGCAGCGTCGATAGCGGGGGGGCCAGGGGTGAGCAGTTCTTC. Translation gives CASSVDSGGARGEQFF.

CDR3 loop: CASSLVGTSGRNEQFF. CDR3 in DNA: TGTGCCAGCAGCTTAGTGGGGACTAGCGGGAGGAATGAGCAGTTCTTC. The chain is built from TRBV7-2 and TRBJ2-1; 15 nucleotides match TRBD2. CDR1 and CDR2 (germline): SGHTA, FQGNSA. J was trimmed by 7 bases and V by 1 base; bases with no gene match: 2. This CDR3 region has 16 residues.

The chain's CDR3 is CASSLVGGASYEQYF. CDR3 in DNA: TGCGCCAGCAGCTTGGTAGGGGGAGCCTCCTACGAGCAGTACTTC. This chain connects TRBV5-1 to TRBJ2-7, with D tentatively TRBD1 (6 bases). The germline V gene has CDR1 SGHRS and CDR2 YFSETQ. The CDR3 has 15 residues. V was cut by 0 bases and J by 0 bases, with 10 bases left in between.

CDR3 loop: CASSLSTGASYGYTF. The CDR3 region has the DNA TGTGCCAGCAGTTTATCTACAGGGGCCAGCTATGGCTACACCTTC. The chain recombines TRBV28 with TRBJ1-2; 7 bases fit TRBD1. Germline V gene lookup returns CDR1 MDHEN and CDR2 SYDVKM. There are 15 residues in the CDR3. V lost 1 base, J lost 4 bases, and 6 bases stayed unmatched.

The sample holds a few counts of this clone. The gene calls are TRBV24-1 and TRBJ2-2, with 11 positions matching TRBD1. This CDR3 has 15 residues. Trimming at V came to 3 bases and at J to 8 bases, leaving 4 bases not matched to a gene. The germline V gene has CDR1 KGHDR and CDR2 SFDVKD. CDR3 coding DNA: TGTGCCACCAGTGATCCCGGGACAGGGGGTGGGGAGCTGTTTTTT. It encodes CATSDPGTGGGELFF.

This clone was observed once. CDR3 loop: CASSPGTESPLTF. Here the CDR3 DNA reads TGTGCCAGCAGCCCTGGGACAGAGTCACCCCTAACCTTC. J is TRBJ1-2 and V is TRBV14, with TRBD1 identical over 7 bases. The ends lost 4 bases at V and 14 bases at J; junction bases unmatched: 13. The CDR3 length is 13 residues. The germline gives CDR1 SGHDN, CDR2 FVKESK.

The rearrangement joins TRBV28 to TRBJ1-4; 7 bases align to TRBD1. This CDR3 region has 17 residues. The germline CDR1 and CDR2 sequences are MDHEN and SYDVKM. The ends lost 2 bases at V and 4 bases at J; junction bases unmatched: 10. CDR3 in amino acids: CASSLPSFGTDNEKLFF. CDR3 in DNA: TGTGCCAGCAGTTTACCGTCATTCGGGACAGATAATGAAAAACTGTTTTTT.

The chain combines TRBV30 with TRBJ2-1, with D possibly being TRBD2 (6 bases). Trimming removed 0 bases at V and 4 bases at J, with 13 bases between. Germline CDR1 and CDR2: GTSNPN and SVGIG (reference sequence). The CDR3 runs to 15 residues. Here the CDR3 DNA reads TGTGCCTGGAGTGTAACTGCAGGGACTTACAATGAGCAGTTCTTC. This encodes CAWSVTAGTYNEQFF.

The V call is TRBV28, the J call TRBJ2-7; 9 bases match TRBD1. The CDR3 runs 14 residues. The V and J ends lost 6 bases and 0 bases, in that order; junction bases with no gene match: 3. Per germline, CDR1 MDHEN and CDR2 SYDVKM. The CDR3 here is CASSTGGYSYEQYF. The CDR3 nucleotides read TGTGCCAGCAGCACAGGGGGCTACTCCTACGAGCAGTACTTC.

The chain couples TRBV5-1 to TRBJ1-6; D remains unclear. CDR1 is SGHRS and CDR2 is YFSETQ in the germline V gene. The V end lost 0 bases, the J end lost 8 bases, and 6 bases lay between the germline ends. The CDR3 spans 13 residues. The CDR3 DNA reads TGCGCCAGCAGCTTGGAAGATTATTCACCCCTCCACTTT. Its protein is CASSLEDYSPLHF.

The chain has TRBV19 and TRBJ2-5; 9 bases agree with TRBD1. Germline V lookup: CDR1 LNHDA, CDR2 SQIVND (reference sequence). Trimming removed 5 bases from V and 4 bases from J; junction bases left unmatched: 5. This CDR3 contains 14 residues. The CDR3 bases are TGTGCCAGTAGTGCTACAGGGGGCGTAGAGACCCAGTACTTC. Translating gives CASSATGGVETQYF. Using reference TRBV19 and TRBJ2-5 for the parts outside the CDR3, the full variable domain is DGGITQSPKYLFRKEGQNVTLSCEQNLNHDAMYWYRQDPGQGLRLIYYSQIVNDFQKGDIAEGYSVSREKKESFPLTVTSAQKNPTAFYLCASSATGGVETQYFGPGTRLLVL.

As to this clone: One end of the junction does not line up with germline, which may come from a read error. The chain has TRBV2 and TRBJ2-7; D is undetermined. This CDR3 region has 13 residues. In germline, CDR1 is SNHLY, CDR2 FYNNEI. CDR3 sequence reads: CASREDGNYEQYF. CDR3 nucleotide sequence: TGTGCCAGCAGGGAAGACGGAAACTACGAGCAGTACTTC.

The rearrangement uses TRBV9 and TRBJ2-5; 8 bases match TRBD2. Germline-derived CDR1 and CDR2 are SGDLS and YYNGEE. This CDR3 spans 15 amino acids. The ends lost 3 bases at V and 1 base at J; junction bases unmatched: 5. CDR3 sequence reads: CASSALAGRQETQYF. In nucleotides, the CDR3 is TGTGCCAGCAGCGCCTTAGCGGGGCGCCAAGAGACCCAGTACTTC.

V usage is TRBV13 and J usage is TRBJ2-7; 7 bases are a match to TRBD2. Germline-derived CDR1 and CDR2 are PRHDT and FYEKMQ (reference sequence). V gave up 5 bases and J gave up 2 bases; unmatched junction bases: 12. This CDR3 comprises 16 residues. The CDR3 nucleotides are TGTGCCAGCAGCGGACCTGGGGGGGGAGGAGCCTACGAGCAGTACTTC. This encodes CASSGPGGGGAYEQYF.

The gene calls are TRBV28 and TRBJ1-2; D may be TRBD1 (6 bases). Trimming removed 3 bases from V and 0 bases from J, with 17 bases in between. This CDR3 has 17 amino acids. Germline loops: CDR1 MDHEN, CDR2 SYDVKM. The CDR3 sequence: CASSFRTEISANYGYTF. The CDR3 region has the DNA TGTGCCAGCAGTTTTAGGACAGAAATCTCCGCTAACTATGGCTACACCTTC.

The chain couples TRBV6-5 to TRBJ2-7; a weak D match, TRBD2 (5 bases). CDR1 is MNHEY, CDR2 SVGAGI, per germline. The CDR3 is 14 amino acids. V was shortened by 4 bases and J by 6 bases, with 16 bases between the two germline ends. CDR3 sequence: CASSSPGTLREQYF. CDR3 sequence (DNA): TGTGCCAGCAGTTCACCGGGAACCCTTCGCGAGCAGTACTTC.

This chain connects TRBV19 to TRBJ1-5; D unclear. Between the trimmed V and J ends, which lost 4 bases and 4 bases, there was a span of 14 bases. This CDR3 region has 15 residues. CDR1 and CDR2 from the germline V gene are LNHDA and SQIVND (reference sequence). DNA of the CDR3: TGTGCCAGTAGTAAATTAATTGGGTTAAATCAGCCCCAGCATTTT. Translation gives CASSKLIGLNQPQHF.

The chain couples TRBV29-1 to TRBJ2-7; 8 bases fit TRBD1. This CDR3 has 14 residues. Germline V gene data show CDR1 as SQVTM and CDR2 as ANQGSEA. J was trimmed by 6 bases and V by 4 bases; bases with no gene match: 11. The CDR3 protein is CSVGRQGQWSEQYF. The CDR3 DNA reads TGCAGCGTTGGCCGACAGGGGCAGTGGTCCGAGCAGTACTTC.

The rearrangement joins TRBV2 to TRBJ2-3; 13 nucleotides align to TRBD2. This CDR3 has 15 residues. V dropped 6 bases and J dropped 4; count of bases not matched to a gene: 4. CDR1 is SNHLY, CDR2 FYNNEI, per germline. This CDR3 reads CASRTSGGAADTQYF. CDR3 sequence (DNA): TGTGCCAGCAGAACTAGCGGGGGGGCCGCAGATACGCAGTATTTT.

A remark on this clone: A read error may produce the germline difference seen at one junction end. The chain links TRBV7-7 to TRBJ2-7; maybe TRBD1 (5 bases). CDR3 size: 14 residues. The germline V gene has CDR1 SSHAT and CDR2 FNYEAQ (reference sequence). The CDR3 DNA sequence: TGTGCTAGCAGCTTAGGGTTGGGGCCCTACGAGCAGTACTTC. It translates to CASSLGLGPYEQYF.

The CDR3 region has the DNA TGTGCCAGCAGAAGGGGCGCGAGCTATGGCTACACCTTC. It is translated as CASRRGASYGYTF. The chain uses TRBV27 and TRBJ1-2; tentative D call: TRBD1 (5 bases). Germline values: CDR1 MNHEY, CDR2 SMNVEV (reference sequence). The CDR3 is made up of 13 amino acids. V was clipped by 6 bases and J by 4 bases, with 12 bases between them.

The CDR3 coding sequence is TGTGCCAGTAGTATCGCGGACACTGAAGCTTTCTTT. Protein: CASSIADTEAFF. The rearrangement links TRBV19 to TRBJ1-1; D remains unclear. V lost 3 bases, J lost 3 bases, and 5 bases lay in between. This CDR3 contains 12 residues. Germline V gene lookup returns CDR1 LNHDA and CDR2 SQIVND (reference sequence).